These 31 T cell receptor beta chains came from one sample sequenced in a study of T cell responses to AZD1222 COVID-19 vaccine. The data were produced by immunoSEQ multiplex PCR, yet TCRdb's version contains in-frame clones alone and is incomplete. Of about 34,000 clones listed, about 84% are singletons. Sequenced here: peripheral blood, sampled 28 days after the second AZD1222 dose. Receptors originate from an adult who received the AZD1222 COVID-19 vaccine.

The chain recombines TRBV5-1 with TRBJ1-1; 9 bases match TRBD1. Trimming took 4 bases from V and 5 from J; bases not matched to a gene: 9. The CDR3 has 15 amino acids. Germline V gene data show CDR1 as SGHRS and CDR2 as YFSETQ. The CDR3 region has the DNA TGCGCCAGCAGCGCGCGACAGGGGGGAAGGACTGAAGCTTTCTTT. Its translation is CASSARQGGRTEAFF.

This chain links TRBV6-5 with TRBJ1-1; no clear D gene. This CDR3 contains 15 residues. From germline, CDR1 is MNHEY and CDR2 SVGAGI. V was clipped by 6 bases and J by 3 bases, with 17 bases between them. The CDR3 DNA reads as TGTGCCAGCAGCCCACCCCCGGGTTCGTACACTGAAGCTTTCTTT. Its translation is CASSPPPGSYTEAFF.

The sample holds a few counts of this clone. The chain uses TRBV5-1 and TRBJ1-4; D perhaps matches TRBD1 (6 bases). Trimming stripped 6 bases from V and 7 bases from J, with 16 bases between. Per the germline V gene, CDR1 is SGHRS and CDR2 is YFSETQ. The CDR3 runs 14 residues. CDR3 sequence: CASKTGTLSEKLFF. In DNA form, the CDR3 reads TGCGCCAGCAAAACAGGGACGTTATCTGAAAAACTGTTTTTT.

The chain combines TRBV11-2 with TRBJ2-1, with 9 bases fitting TRBD1. CDR1 and CDR2 from the germline V gene are SGHAT and FQNNGV. The ends lost 5 bases at V and 7 bases at J; junction bases unmatched: 6. The CDR3 extends over 14 amino acids. The CDR3 loop reads CASSAYRGQNEQFF. The CDR3 DNA follows: TGTGCCAGCAGCGCATACAGGGGGCAGAATGAGCAGTTCTTC.

The CDR3 reads CASSDQPLSSYNEQFF. Written as DNA, the CDR3 is TGTGCCAGCAGCGACCAGCCTCTGAGCTCCTACAATGAGCAGTTCTTC. The genes are TRBV9 and TRBJ2-1; D call uncertain. The CDR3 sequence is 16 residues long. Germline V CDR1 and CDR2: SGDLS, YYNGEE. V shed 3 bases and J shed 0 bases, with 13 bases lying between them.

The rearrangement joins TRBV4-2 to TRBJ1-2, with D possibly matching TRBD1 (5 bases). V shed 0 bases and J shed 6 bases, with 14 bases lying between them. From germline, CDR1 is LGHNA and CDR2 YNFKEQ. The CDR3 loop spans 15 amino acids. The CDR3 region has the DNA TGTGCCAGCAGCCAAGAACAGGCCGGATCGGATGGCTACACCTTC. Its translation: CASSQEQAGSDGYTF.

The chain employs TRBV11-3 and TRBJ1-1; D gene ambiguous. V shed 1 base and J shed 0 bases, with 3 bases lying between them. CDR3 length equals 13 residues. Germline CDR1 and CDR2: SGHNT and YENEEA. In DNA, the CDR3 is TGTGCCAGCAGCTTAGGTTTGAACACTGAAGCTTTCTTT. Protein: CASSLGLNTEAFF.

The chain has TRBV19 and TRBJ2-5; D is possibly TRBD1 (5 bases). Trimming removed 5 bases at V and 1 base at J, with 14 bases between. The CDR3 contains 15 residues. The germline gives CDR1 LNHDA, CDR2 SQIVND (reference sequence). This CDR3 is CASSSTANLQETQYF. In DNA, the CDR3 is TGTGCCAGTAGTTCGACAGCGAACCTCCAAGAGACCCAGTACTTC.

The V gene is TRBV5-1, the J gene TRBJ2-7; 11 nucleotides align to TRBD1. After removal of 5 bases from V and 0 bases from J, the junction contained 1 base not matched to a gene. Germline CDR1 and CDR2: SGHRS and YFSETQ. The CDR3 loop spans 14 amino acids. The CDR3 loop reads CASRDRGPSYEQYV. CDR3 DNA sequence: TGCGCCAGCAGGGACAGGGGGCCCTCCTACGAGCAGTACGTC.

The V and J genes are TRBV30 and TRBJ2-1; 9 nucleotides align to TRBD1. The CDR3 runs 14 residues. Per the germline V gene, CDR1 is GTSNPN and CDR2 is SVGIG (reference sequence). J was trimmed by 6 bases and V by 2 bases; bases with no gene match: 5. The CDR3 loop reads CAWSPGTGPNEQFF. As DNA, the CDR3 is TGTGCCTGGAGTCCCGGGACAGGGCCCAATGAGCAGTTCTTC. The entire variable domain, with the rest obtained from reference TRBV30 and TRBJ2-1, is as follows: SQTIHQWPATLVQPVGSPLSLECTVEGTSNPNLYWYRQAAGRGLQLLFYSVGIGQISSEVPQNLSASRPQDRQFILSSKKLLLSDSGFYLCAWSPGTGPNEQFFGPGTRLTVL.

The chain uses TRBV14 and TRBJ2-5; 9 positions match TRBD2. The CDR3 length is 14 residues. The germline V gene has CDR1 SGHDN and CDR2 FVKESK. V was clipped by 3 bases and J by 9 bases; unmatched bases: 8. The CDR3 protein is CASSQGLAARAQYF. CDR3 sequence (DNA): TGTGCCAGCAGCCAGGGACTAGCTGCGAGGGCCCAGTACTTC.

The V and J genes are TRBV9 and TRBJ1-1; 9 bases line up with TRBD1. The ends lost 2 bases at V and 5 bases at J; junction bases unmatched: 1. The germline gives CDR1 SGDLS, CDR2 YYNGEE. The CDR3 loop spans 13 amino acids. The CDR3 sequence: CASSVTGGTEAFF. CDR3 sequence (DNA): TGTGCCAGCAGCGTGACAGGGGGAACTGAAGCTTTCTTT.

As regards this clone: A junction end diverges from the germline sequence, so it may reflect a read error. The chain is built from TRBV6-1 and TRBJ1-6, with D hard to call. The CDR3 length is 15 residues. Germline lookup yields CDR1 MNHNS and CDR2 SASEGT. The CDR3 reads CASREGSYYNSPLHF. Here the CDR3 DNA reads TGTGCCAGCAGGGAAGGTTCCTACTATAATTCACCCCTCCACTTT.

This rearrangement joins TRBV6-2 or TRBV6-3 to TRBJ1-5, with a tentative D call TRBD1 (6 bases). There are 21 residues in the CDR3. Trimming left V 2 bases short and J 2 bases short, with 28 bases between. Germline-derived CDR1 and CDR2 are MNHEY and SVGEGT. This CDR3 reads CASSYAIGGRGLSFGNQPQHF. CDR3 in DNA: TGTGCCAGCAGTTACGCGATCGGCGGCAGGGGATTAAGCTTTGGCAATCAGCCCCAGCATTTT.

The gene calls are TRBV27 and TRBJ2-7; D uncertain. Trimming took off 5 bases at V and 6 bases at J, with 20 bases between the two ends. CDR3 size: 15 residues. Germline CDR1 MNHEY, CDR2 SMNVEV (reference sequence). In DNA form, the CDR3 reads TGTGCCAGCAGTCCTAGGGCATTCCCCCAGCGCGAGCAGTACGTC. Residues: CASSPRAFPQREQYV.

The chain couples TRBV19 to TRBJ1-4; D call uncertain. Looked up from germline, CDR1 is LNHDA and CDR2 is SQIVND (reference sequence). CDR3 size: 14 residues. V lost 3 bases and J 8 bases, leaving 13 bases between the germline ends. This CDR3 reads CASSITPEREKLFF. The CDR3 DNA sequence: TGTGCCAGTAGTATTACCCCTGAACGGGAAAAACTGTTTTTT.

This rearrangement joins TRBV7-8 to TRBJ2-5, with D perhaps matching TRBD2 (5 bases). CDR1 and CDR2 (germline): SGHVS, FQNEAQ. The CDR3 has 17 residues. Between the trimmed V and J ends, which lost 2 bases and 2 bases, there was a span of 18 bases. This CDR3 reads CASSLRSGSSRQETQYF. CDR3 nucleotide sequence: TGTGCCAGCAGCTTACGTAGTGGGTCTAGCAGACAAGAGACCCAGTACTTC.

The chain combines TRBV12-3 or TRBV12-4 with TRBJ2-2; 7 nucleotides line up with TRBD2. V trimming: 6 bases; J trimming: 6 bases; junction bases outside the gene matches: 4. There are 13 residues in the CDR3. DNA for the CDR3: TGTGCCAGCAGAGGACTAGATTCCGGGGAGCTGTTTTTT. Encoded protein: CASRGLDSGELFF.

V usage is TRBV15 and J usage is TRBJ2-5, with 8 bases lining up with TRBD2. Losses at the gene ends were 7 bases for V and 5 bases for J; bases not matched to a gene: 12. The CDR3 consists of 15 residues. Germline CDR1 and CDR2: LNHNV and YYDKDF (reference sequence). The CDR3 DNA reads TGTGCCACCAAGTCCGGGAGGGCCACCGGTGAGACCCAGTACTTC. Its protein is CATKSGRATGETQYF.

The chain recombines TRBV7-6 with TRBJ1-3; 10 nucleotides agree with TRBD1. CDR1 and CDR2 (germline): SGHVS, FNYEAQ. The CDR3 has 17 amino acids. J lost 0 bases, V lost 5 bases, and 7 bases had no gene match. The CDR3 DNA is TGTGCCAGCAGCATACTGACAGGGGGCAGCTCTGGAAACACCATATATTTT. This codes for CASSILTGGSSGNTIYF. Variable domain in full (rest from reference TRBV7-6 and TRBJ1-3): GAGVSQSPRYKVTKRGQDVALRCDPISGHVSLYWYRQALGQGPEFLTYFNYEAQQDKSGLPNDRFSAERPEGSISTLTIQRTEQRDSAMYRCASSILTGGSSGNTIYFGEGSWLTVV.

J is TRBJ1-1 and V is TRBV4-1; a possible D gene is TRBD1 (6 bases). This CDR3 comprises 18 residues. In germline, CDR1 is MGHRA, CDR2 YSYEKL. V was pared by 6 bases and J by 2 bases, with 25 bases between. The CDR3 loop reads CASSQLAIVRGLNTEAFF. CDR3 coding DNA: TGCGCCAGCAGTCAATTGGCGATCGTCAGGGGCTTAAACACTGAAGCTTTCTTT.

This clone was seen only a few times. The chain has TRBV10-1 and TRBJ2-2, with D perhaps TRBD2 (5 bases). The ends were cut back, 5 bases at V and 0 bases at J, with 10 bases in the middle. This CDR3 is built from 15 residues. The germline V gene encodes CDR1 WNHNN and CDR2 SYGVQD (reference sequence). The CDR3 spells CASSMRAANTGELFF. The CDR3 DNA sequence: TGCGCCAGCAGTATGAGGGCAGCGAACACCGGGGAGCTGTTTTTT.

The CDR3 nucleotides are TGTGCCAGCAGTGCAATAGCGGGGGGGACCACAGATACGCAGTATTTT. Translating it yields CASSAIAGGTTDTQYF. The chain has TRBV3-1 (or the pseudogene TRBV3-2) and TRBJ2-3; TRBD2 matches at 11 bases. Germline loops: CDR1 LGHDT, CDR2 YNNKEL (reference sequence). The CDR3 has 16 amino acids. The V segment lost 6 bases and the J segment 2 bases; nucleotides outside the gene matches: 7.

This clone occurred a few times. The chain has TRBV27 and TRBJ2-1; no clear D. Trimming shortened V by 5 bases and J by 7 bases, and 9 bases separated the two germline ends. The germline V gene encodes CDR1 MNHEY and CDR2 SMNVEV (reference sequence). The CDR3 sequence is 12 residues long. In DNA, the CDR3 is TGTGCCAGCAGTCCCCCCGGGAATGAGCAGTTCTTC. The encoded protein is CASSPPGNEQFF.

The CDR3 here is CASSPGHLNTEAFF. As DNA, the CDR3 is TGTGCCAGCAGCCCCGGACACCTGAACACTGAAGCTTTCTTT. The chain combines TRBV3-1 (or the pseudogene TRBV3-2) with TRBJ1-1; TRBD1 is a possible D gene (5 bases). This CDR3 has 14 amino acids. Trimming left V 4 bases short and J 0 bases short, with 9 bases between. The germline CDR1 and CDR2 sequences are LGHDT and YNNKEL (reference sequence).

This chain links TRBV3-1 (or the pseudogene TRBV3-2) with TRBJ2-1; TRBD1 is a possible D gene (5 bases). The V and J ends lost 0 bases and 6 bases respectively, with 15 bases between them. Per the germline V gene, CDR1 is LGHDT and CDR2 is YNNKEL (reference sequence). The CDR3 is made up of 16 amino acids. The chain's CDR3 is CASSQDRAGLSNEQFF. The DNA of the CDR3 is TGTGCCAGCAGCCAAGATAGGGCAGGGTTGAGCAATGAGCAGTTCTTC.

This sequence joins TRBV20-1 and TRBJ2-1, with D perhaps TRBD1 (5 bases). CDR1 is DFQATT, CDR2 SNEGSKA, per germline (reference sequence). The length of the CDR3 is 11 residues. Between the trimmed V and J ends, which lost 5 bases and 8 bases, there was a span of 10 bases. The CDR3 protein is CSAALGDEQFF. The CDR3 nucleotides are TGCAGTGCTGCGCTAGGGGATGAGCAGTTCTTC.

The gene calls are TRBV10-3 and TRBJ1-2; D gene uncertain. Looked up from germline, CDR1 is ENHRY and CDR2 is SYGVKD. The CDR3 spans 12 residues. Trimming cost V 7 bases and J 3 bases, with 9 bases left between them. The CDR3 here is CAITPGDYGYTF. The CDR3, as DNA: TGTGCCATCACCCCCGGCGACTATGGCTACACCTTC.

This clone has a single count. This chain links TRBV5-6 with TRBJ2-3; D is unresolved. The CDR3 covers 13 residues. In germline, CDR1 is SGHDT, CDR2 YYEEEE. V dropped 4 bases and J dropped 3 bases, with 9 bases sitting between them. CDR3 nucleotides: TGTGCCAGCAGCCTCGGGCGGACAGATACGCAGTATTTT. This sequence encodes CASSLGRTDTQYF.

The J gene is TRBJ2-2, the V gene TRBV11-2, with 9 bases identical to TRBD1. V shed 1 base and J 6 bases; nucleotides not matched to a gene: 3. CDR3 length equals 15 residues. Germline V gene sequence: CDR1 SGHAT, CDR2 FQNNGV. The CDR3 sequence is CASSLVQGASGELFF. The CDR3 coding sequence is TGTGCCAGCAGCTTAGTACAGGGGGCATCCGGGGAGCTGTTTTTT.

This clone was counted a few times. The CDR3 protein is CASSDRGAGNTIYF. The CDR3 DNA reads TGTGCCAGCAGTGATCGGGGGGCTGGAAACACCATATATTTT. The chain combines TRBV25-1 with TRBJ1-3; D might be TRBD1 (5 bases). The CDR3 covers 14 residues. Between the trimmed V and J ends, which lost 3 bases and 2 bases, there was a span of 8 bases. Germline V gives CDR1 MGHDK, CDR2 SYGVNS.